This entry describes one T cell receptor beta chain. The target antigen is unknown. Following extraction, RNA underwent reverse transcription to cDNA, which served as the sequencing template. The table came from immunoSEQ multiplex PCR; TCRdb's copy has only in-frame clones and leaves some out. The table shows hundreds of thousands of clones, with less than 80% occurring only once. This entry comes from a study of CD8+ T cells in alopecia areata. Study-level information: Among treated patients, oral tofacitinib was administered at 5 to 10 mg twice daily.

Alopecia areata patients provided lesional scalp punch biopsies and peripheral blood. Study-wide points: Higher clonality was seen in lesional scalp than in normal scalp, especially in alopecia totalis/universalis.

This CDR3 spans 15 amino acids. CDR1 is MNHEY, CDR2 SMNVEV, per germline (reference sequence). V was cut by 3 bases and J by 5 bases, with 14 bases left in between. The V gene is TRBV27, the J gene TRBJ2-1, with D perhaps TRBD1 or TRBD2 (5 bases each). This sequence originates from a human donor with alopecia areata. The sequenced sample was CD4+ T cells sorted from blood, obtained at week 0. The CDR3 region is CASSFFGGKDNEQFF. The CDR3 DNA reads TGTGCCAGCAGTTTTTTTGGGGGAAAGGACAATGAGCAGTTCTTC.